This TCR beta chain was observed in a study of identical twins. Notes on the study in general: The models systematically underestimated how much out-of-frame TCR alpha was shared in monozygotic twins. For out-of-frame beta sequences, excess twin sharing was weaker.

The CDR3 length is 18 residues. V dropped 0 bases and J dropped 4 bases, with 18 bases sitting between them. Germline values: CDR1 LGHDT, CDR2 YNNKEL (reference sequence). TCRdb processed the 5' RACE reads anew with MiXCR; each CDR3 protein has one entry. The sample holds about 660,000 distinct CDR3 sequences, 8.6% seen once. This clonotype has ten or more counts. The antigen is unknown. These data are also associated with another study on yellow fever vaccine responses in identical twins. From that paper: Twins reportedly showed a vaccine T cell response that seemed partly convergent and partly personalized.

This chain connects TRBV3-1 to TRBJ1-4; D is unresolved. The source is a young woman in good health. The sequencing input was PBMCs. The DNA of the CDR3 is TGTGCCAGCAGCCAAGAGGCAGCGACGGGGTACCGTAATGAAAAACTGTTTTTT. It translates to CASSQEAATGYRNEKLFF.